Following are 19 T cell receptor beta chains from one sample sequenced in a study of blood T cell repertoires in COVID-19. Profiling relied on immunoSEQ multiplex PCR, and the TCRdb table lists in-frame clones only, not all of them. The profile covers around 120,000 clones, with around four fifths appearing a single time and about 5.5% taken by the ten largest. Input material: peripheral blood. The source is an elderly man with active or convalescent COVID-19.

This sequence joins TRBV4-3 and TRBJ2-3; no clear D. This CDR3 comprises 14 residues. Germline V gene data show CDR1 as LGHNA and CDR2 as YSLEER. The V and J ends lost 0 bases and 2 bases respectively, with 6 bases between them. Here the CDR3 DNA reads TGCGCCAGCAGCCAAGATGAAGCCACAGATACGCAGTATTTT. It yields the protein CASSQDEATDTQYF.

V is TRBV4-3 and J is TRBJ1-1; D unclear. Germline-derived CDR1 and CDR2 are LGHNA and YSLEER. This CDR3 contains 15 residues. V was clipped by 0 bases and J by 0 bases, with 8 bases between them. The CDR3 loop is CASSQDYGLNTEAFF. CDR3 DNA: TGCGCCAGCAGCCAAGATTACGGTTTGAACACTGAAGCTTTCTTT.

The V gene is TRBV19, the J gene TRBJ1-5; possibly TRBD1 for D (5 bases). The CDR3 is 13 amino acids. From germline, CDR1 is LNHDA and CDR2 SQIVND (reference sequence). Trimming removed 3 bases from V and 5 bases from J, with 8 bases in between. DNA of the CDR3: TGTGCCAGTAGTATTGGGGGGTATCAGCCCCAGCATTTT. It is translated as CASSIGGYQPQHF. Filled out from reference TRBV19 and TRBJ1-5, the complete variable domain reads DGGITQSPKYLFRKEGQNVTLSCEQNLNHDAMYWYRQDPGQGLRLIYYSQIVNDFQKGDIAEGYSVSREKKESFPLTVTSAQKNPTAFYLCASSIGGYQPQHFGDGTRLSIL.

The chain employs TRBV14 and TRBJ2-4; D call uncertain. V lost 1 base and J 13 bases, leaving 14 bases between the germline ends. The CDR3 consists of 13 residues. Per germline, CDR1 SGHDN and CDR2 FVKESK. CDR3 region: CASSQVNSLKQYF. In DNA form, the CDR3 reads TGTGCCAGCAGCCAAGTTAACAGTCTGAAACAGTACTTC.

The chain combines TRBV6-2 or TRBV6-3 with TRBJ1-2; D ambiguous. This CDR3 is built from 14 residues. Germline loops: CDR1 MNHEY, CDR2 SVGEGT. Trimming left V 4 bases short and J 0 bases short, with 9 bases between. The chain's CDR3 is CASSSYTANYGYTF. The CDR3 coding sequence is TGTGCCAGCAGTTCCTACACAGCTAACTATGGCTACACCTTC.

The chain links TRBV6-2 or TRBV6-3 to TRBJ2-3; no clear D gene. V lost 6 bases, J lost 0 bases, and 7 bases lay in between. The germline gives CDR1 MNHEY, CDR2 SVGEGT. This CDR3 has 13 residues. CDR3 coding DNA: TGTGCCAGCAGCCAGACTAGCACAGATACGCAGTATTTT. It is translated as CASSQTSTDTQYF.

J is TRBJ2-3 and V is TRBV14; TRBD1 matches at 12 bases. CDR3 length: 14 amino acids. V lost 4 bases and J lost 7; bases outside the gene matches: 3. Germline CDR1 SGHDN, CDR2 FVKESK. Here the CDR3 DNA reads TGTGCCAGCAGCCCGGGACAGGGGGCGCATACGCAGTATTTT. Translated: CASSPGQGAHTQYF.

The chain joins TRBV11-2 to TRBJ1-2; perhaps TRBD1 as D (6 bases). The CDR3 runs 17 residues. V was pared by 5 bases and J by 9 bases, with 28 bases between. Germline values: CDR1 SGHAT, CDR2 FQNNGV. CDR3 residues: CASSLRDTLLFSSSYTF. In DNA, the CDR3 is TGTGCCAGCAGCCTCCGGGACACCCTCCTATTCTCGAGCAGCTACACCTTC.

The J gene is TRBJ2-3, the V gene TRBV5-1; TRBD1 aligns across 8 bases. Per germline, CDR1 SGHRS and CDR2 YFSETQ. The CDR3 extends over 16 amino acids. V shed 6 bases, J shed 4 bases, and the junction held 13 bases outside the gene matches. The DNA for the CDR3 is TGCGCCAGCACCCCCGGGTGGGACAGGCCCCCAGATACGCAGTATTTT. This sequence encodes CASTPGWDRPPDTQYF.

The J gene is TRBJ1-2, the V gene TRBV12-5; no clear D. The CDR3 loop spans 16 amino acids. Germline V gives CDR1 LGHNT, CDR2 FRNRAP. Trimming shortened V by 0 bases and J by 0 bases, and 11 bases separated the two germline ends. The CDR3, as DNA: TGTGCTAGTGGTTTGGTACGGGGAACAGCTAACTATGGCTACACCTTC. This encodes CASGLVRGTANYGYTF.

The chain has TRBV18 and TRBJ1-5; D might be TRBD1 (6 bases). The V end was cut by 2 bases, the J end by 1 base, with 9 bases between. The germline gives CDR1 KGHSH, CDR2 LQKENI. The CDR3 totals 15 residues. CDR3 residues: CASSPMGASNQPQHF. CDR3 in DNA: TGTGCCAGCTCACCAATGGGGGCGAGCAATCAGCCCCAGCATTTT.

The V and J genes are TRBV7-2 and TRBJ2-7, with D unresolved. In germline, CDR1 is SGHTA, CDR2 FQGNSA. CDR3 length: 12 residues. Trimming took 4 bases from V and 4 from J, leaving 8 bases between them. The CDR3: CASSSSGYEQYF. The CDR3 DNA is TGTGCCAGCAGCTCTAGTGGGTACGAGCAGTACTTC.

This rearrangement joins TRBV6-1 to TRBJ2-4; D not resolved. V was pared by 1 base and J by 0 bases, with 7 bases between. The CDR3 spans 15 residues. CDR1 MNHNS and CDR2 SASEGT come from the germline V gene. The CDR3 is CASSEVPLAKNIQYF. Written as DNA, the CDR3 is TGTGCCAGCAGTGAAGTTCCGTTAGCCAAAAACATTCAGTACTTC.

The chain recombines TRBV19 with TRBJ1-2, with TRBD1 matching over 7 bases. The V gene's germline CDR1 is LNHDA and CDR2 SQIVND (reference sequence). V trimming: 5 bases; J trimming: 3 bases; junction bases outside the gene matches: 9. The CDR3 extends over 15 amino acids. The CDR3 sequence: CASSPPGTDHYGYTF. CDR3 sequence (DNA): TGTGCCAGTAGTCCCCCAGGGACAGACCACTATGGCTACACCTTC.

The chain combines TRBV5-5 with TRBJ2-7; tentative D call: TRBD1 (5 bases). The V gene lost 6 bases and the J gene lost 3 bases, with 7 bases spanning the gap. This CDR3 spans 11 amino acids. Germline V gene lookup returns CDR1 SGHKS and CDR2 YYEKEE (reference sequence). CDR3 coding DNA: TGTGCCAGCACCCAGGGCTACGAGCAGTACTTC. Translated: CASTQGYEQYF. The variable domain in full, completed from reference TRBV5-5 and TRBJ2-7, reads DAGVTQSPTHLIKTRGQQVTLRCSPISGHKSVSWYQQVLGQGPQFIFQYYEKEERGRGNFPDRFSARQFPNYSSELNVNALLLGDSALYLCASTQGYEQYFGPGTRLTVT.

The chain recombines TRBV27 with TRBJ1-1, with TRBD1 identical over 7 bases. Germline CDR1 and CDR2: MNHEY and SMNVEV (reference sequence). This CDR3 is 13 amino acids long. V shed 10 bases, J shed 1 base, and the junction held 6 bases outside the gene matches. Here the CDR3 DNA reads TGTGCCACCCCGGGACAGAAGAACACTGAAGCTTTCTTT. Translating gives CATPGQKNTEAFF.

J is TRBJ1-4 and V is TRBV19, with TRBD1 as a possible D gene (5 bases). Germline V CDR1 and CDR2: LNHDA, SQIVND (reference sequence). The V end was cut by 3 bases, the J end by 4 bases, with 12 bases between. This CDR3 has 15 amino acids. CDR3 DNA: TGTGCCAGTAGTATTACCAGGGCCTTTAATGAAAAACTGTTTTTT. This translates into CASSITRAFNEKLFF.

The chain recombines TRBV7-9 with TRBJ1-6, with D hard to call. The CDR3 is made up of 14 amino acids. V was trimmed by 5 bases and J by 6 bases, leaving 11 bases between them. Germline values: CDR1 SEHNR, CDR2 FQNEAQ (reference sequence). CDR3: CASSPATSNSPLHF. As DNA, the CDR3 is TGTGCCAGCAGCCCCGCCACATCTAATTCACCCCTCCACTTT.

In this sample, this clone turned up many times. This chain joins TRBV3-1 (or the pseudogene TRBV3-2) and TRBJ1-6, with D possibly matching TRBD1 (6 bases). V gave up 4 bases and J gave up 7 bases, with 23 bases separating them. The CDR3 is 18 amino acids. Germline lookup yields CDR1 LGHDT and CDR2 YNNKEL (reference sequence). CDR3 in amino acids: CASSRPLVPGTPNSPLHF. In DNA, the CDR3 is TGTGCCAGCAGCCGCCCACTGGTCCCCGGGACACCGAATTCACCCCTCCACTTT.